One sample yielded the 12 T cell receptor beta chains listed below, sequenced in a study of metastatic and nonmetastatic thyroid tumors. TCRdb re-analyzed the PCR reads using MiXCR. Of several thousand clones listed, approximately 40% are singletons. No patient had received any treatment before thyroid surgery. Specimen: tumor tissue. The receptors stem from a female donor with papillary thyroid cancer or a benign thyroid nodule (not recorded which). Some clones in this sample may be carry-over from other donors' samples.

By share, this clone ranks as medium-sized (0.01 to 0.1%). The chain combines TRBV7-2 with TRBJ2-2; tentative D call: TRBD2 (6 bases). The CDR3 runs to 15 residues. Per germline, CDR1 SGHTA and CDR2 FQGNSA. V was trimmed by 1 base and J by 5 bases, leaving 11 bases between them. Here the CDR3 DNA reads TGTGCCAGCAGCTTAGTTGGCGGGGTAACCGGGGAGCTGTTTTTT. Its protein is CASSLVGGVTGELFF.

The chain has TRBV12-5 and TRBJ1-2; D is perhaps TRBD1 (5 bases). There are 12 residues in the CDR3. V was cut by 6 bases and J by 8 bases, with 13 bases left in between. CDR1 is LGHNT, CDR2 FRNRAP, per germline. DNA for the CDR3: TGTGCTAGTGGAGGGACCGCCGGGGGCTACACCTTC. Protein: CASGGTAGGYTF. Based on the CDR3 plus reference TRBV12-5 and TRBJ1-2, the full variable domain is DARVTQTPRHKVTEMGQEVTMRCQPILGHNTVFWYRQTMMQGLELLAYFRNRAPLDDSGMPKDRFSAEMPDATLATLKIQPSEPRDSAVYFCASGGTAGGYTFGSGTRLTVV.

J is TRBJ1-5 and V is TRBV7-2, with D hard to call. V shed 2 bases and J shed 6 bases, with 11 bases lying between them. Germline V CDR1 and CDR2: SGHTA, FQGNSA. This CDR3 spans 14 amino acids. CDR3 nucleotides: TGTGCCAGCAGCTTACTCGGGGAAGGTCAGCCCCAGCATTTT. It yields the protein CASSLLGEGQPQHF.

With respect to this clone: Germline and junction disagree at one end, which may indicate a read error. Here the CDR3 reads CGRSAEYLDEKYF. CDR3 DNA sequence: TGTGGCAGGAGTGCTGAGTACCTAGACGAGAAGTACTTC. The rearrangement links TRBV2 to TRBJ2-7; D gene unclear. This CDR3 is built from 13 residues. Germline assignment: CDR1 SNHLY and CDR2 FYNNEI.

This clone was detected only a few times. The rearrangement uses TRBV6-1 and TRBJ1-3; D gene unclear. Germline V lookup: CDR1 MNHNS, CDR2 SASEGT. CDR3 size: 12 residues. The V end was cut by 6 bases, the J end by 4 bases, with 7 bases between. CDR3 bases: TGTGCCAGCAGCCCCTGGGGAAACACCATATATTTT. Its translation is CASSPWGNTIYF.

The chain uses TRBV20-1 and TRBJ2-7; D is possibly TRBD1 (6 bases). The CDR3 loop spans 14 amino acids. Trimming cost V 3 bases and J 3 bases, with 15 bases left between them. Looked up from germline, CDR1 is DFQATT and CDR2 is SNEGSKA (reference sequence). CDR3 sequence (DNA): TGCAGTGCTAGGTGCAGGGGAAGGGACTACGAGCAGTACTTC. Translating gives CSARCRGRDYEQYF.

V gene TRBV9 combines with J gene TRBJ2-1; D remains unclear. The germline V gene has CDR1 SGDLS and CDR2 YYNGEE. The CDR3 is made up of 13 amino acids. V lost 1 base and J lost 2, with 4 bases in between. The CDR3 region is CASSVNPYNEQFF. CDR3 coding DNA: TGTGCCAGCAGCGTAAACCCCTACAATGAGCAGTTCTTC.

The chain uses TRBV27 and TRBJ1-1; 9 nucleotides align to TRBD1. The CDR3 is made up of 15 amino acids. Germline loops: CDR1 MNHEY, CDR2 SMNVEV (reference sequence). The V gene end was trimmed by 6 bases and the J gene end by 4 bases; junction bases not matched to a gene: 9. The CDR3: CASSHGTGWGTEAFF. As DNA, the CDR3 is TGTGCCAGCAGCCACGGGACAGGGTGGGGCACTGAAGCTTTCTTT.

The CDR3: CASSIGQGNYGYTF. The CDR3 DNA is TGCGCCAGCAGCATAGGACAGGGGAACTATGGCTACACCTTC. The chain recombines TRBV5-1 with TRBJ1-2; 9 positions match TRBD1. Looked up from germline, CDR1 is SGHRS and CDR2 is YFSETQ. This CDR3 has 14 amino acids. V trimming: 4 bases; J trimming: 2 bases; junction bases outside the gene matches: 3.

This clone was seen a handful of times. The CDR3 sequence: CAIKASGANVLTF. The DNA of the CDR3 is TGTGCCATCAAGGCGTCTGGGGCCAACGTCCTGACTTTC. V usage is TRBV10-3 and J usage is TRBJ2-6; the D is unclear. Trimming cost V 7 bases and J 1 base, with 5 bases left between them. This CDR3 is 13 amino acids long. Looked up from germline, CDR1 is ENHRY and CDR2 is SYGVKD.

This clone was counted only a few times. CDR3 coding DNA: TGTGCCAGCGAGCGGGACCTCGATGAGCAGTTCTTC. It yields the protein CASERDLDEQFF. This rearrangement joins TRBV2 to TRBJ2-1; the match to TRBD2 covers 7 bases. Germline V gene data show CDR1 as SNHLY and CDR2 as FYNNEI. This CDR3 is 12 amino acids long. Trimming at V came to 8 bases and at J to 8 bases, leaving 6 bases not matched to a gene.

This CDR3 is CASSLRVAGVTDTQYF. The CDR3, as DNA: TGTGCCAGCAGCCTCCGGGTAGCGGGGGTCACAGATACGCAGTATTTT. The rearrangement joins TRBV11-2 to TRBJ2-3, with 9 nucleotides matching TRBD2. J lost 2 bases, V lost 5 bases, and 8 bases had no gene match. The CDR3 is 16 amino acids. Germline V gene lookup returns CDR1 SGHAT and CDR2 FQNNGV.